This T cell receptor beta chain came from a study of T-cell memory formation after mild COVID-19. Study-level results: In pre-infection memory, a portion of responding clones appeared, which suggested that cross-reactive memory joined. The main location of contracting CD4+ clones was CM and EM, and that of contracting CD8+ clones was EMRA.

For this clonotype: The antigen remains unidentified.

TCR alpha and TCR beta cDNA libraries with sample barcodes and UMIs came from 5'RACE using constant-segment primers. From the 5' RACE reads, TCRdb called clonotypes with MiXCR, one entry per CDR3 protein. The sample shows hundreds of thousands of distinct CDR3 sequences, 20% of them seen only once. Germline CDR1 is LNHDA and CDR2 is SQIVND (reference sequence). CDR3 length equals 14 residues. Trimming took 5 bases from V and 2 from J, leaving 10 bases between them. The V call is TRBV19, the J call TRBJ1-5; D is unclear. What was sequenced was PBMCs or a T cell subset sorted from them (not recorded which). This sequence was found in an adult woman who had mild COVID-19 (a few samples of this study predate the infection). Cell type and time point are not known. The CDR3 here is CASSYSRGNQPQHF. For the CDR3, the DNA is TGTGCCAGTAGTTACAGTCGGGGCAATCAGCCCCAGCATTTT.